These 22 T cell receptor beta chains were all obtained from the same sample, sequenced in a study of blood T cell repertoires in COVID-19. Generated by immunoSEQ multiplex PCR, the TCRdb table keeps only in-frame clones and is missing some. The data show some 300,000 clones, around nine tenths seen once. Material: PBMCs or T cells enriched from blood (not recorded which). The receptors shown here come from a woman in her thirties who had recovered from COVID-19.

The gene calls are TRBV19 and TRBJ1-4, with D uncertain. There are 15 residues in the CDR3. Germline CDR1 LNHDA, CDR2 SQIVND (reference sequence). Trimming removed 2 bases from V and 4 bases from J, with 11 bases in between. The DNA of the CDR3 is TGTGCCAGTAGTATACCGTCGGGGAATAATGAAAAACTGTTTTTT. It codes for CASSIPSGNNEKLFF.

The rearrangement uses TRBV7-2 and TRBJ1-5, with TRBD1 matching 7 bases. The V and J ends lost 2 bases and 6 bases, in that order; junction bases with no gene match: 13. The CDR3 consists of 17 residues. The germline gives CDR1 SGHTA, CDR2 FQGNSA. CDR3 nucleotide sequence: TGTGCCAGCAGCTTATATAGGGGGCCGGTCCGGGGTCAGCCCCAGCATTTT. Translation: CASSLYRGPVRGQPQHF.

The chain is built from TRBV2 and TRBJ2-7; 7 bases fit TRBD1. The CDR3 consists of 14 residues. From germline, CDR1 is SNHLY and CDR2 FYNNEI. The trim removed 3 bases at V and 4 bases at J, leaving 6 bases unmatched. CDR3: CASSETGHLYEQYF. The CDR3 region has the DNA TGTGCCAGCAGTGAGACAGGGCACCTTTACGAGCAGTACTTC.

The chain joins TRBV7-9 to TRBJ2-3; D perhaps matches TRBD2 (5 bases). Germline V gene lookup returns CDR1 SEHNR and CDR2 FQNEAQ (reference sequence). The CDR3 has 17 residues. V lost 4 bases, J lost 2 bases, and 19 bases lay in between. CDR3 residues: CASSSPEAEQHTDTQYF. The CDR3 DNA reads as TGTGCCAGCAGCTCCCCGGAAGCGGAGCAGCACACAGATACGCAGTATTTT.

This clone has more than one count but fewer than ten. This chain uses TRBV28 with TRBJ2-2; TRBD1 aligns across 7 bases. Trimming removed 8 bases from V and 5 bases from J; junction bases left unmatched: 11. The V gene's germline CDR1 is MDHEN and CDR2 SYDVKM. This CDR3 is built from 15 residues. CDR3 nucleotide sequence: TGTGCCAGCTTAGACGGGACAGTGAGAACCGGGGAGCTGTTTTTT. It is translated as CASLDGTVRTGELFF.

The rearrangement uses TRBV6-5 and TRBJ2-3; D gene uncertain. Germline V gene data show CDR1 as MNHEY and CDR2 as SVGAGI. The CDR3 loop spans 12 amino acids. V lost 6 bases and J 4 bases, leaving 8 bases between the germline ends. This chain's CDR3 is CASRSSADTQYF. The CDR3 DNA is TGTGCCAGCAGATCTAGTGCAGATACGCAGTATTTT.

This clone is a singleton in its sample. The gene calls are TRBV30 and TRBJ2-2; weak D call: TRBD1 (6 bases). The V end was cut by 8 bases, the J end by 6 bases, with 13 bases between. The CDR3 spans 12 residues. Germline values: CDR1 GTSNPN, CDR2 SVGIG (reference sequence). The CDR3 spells CARDTKAGELFF. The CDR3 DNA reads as TGTGCCCGGGACACGAAAGCCGGGGAGCTGTTTTTT.

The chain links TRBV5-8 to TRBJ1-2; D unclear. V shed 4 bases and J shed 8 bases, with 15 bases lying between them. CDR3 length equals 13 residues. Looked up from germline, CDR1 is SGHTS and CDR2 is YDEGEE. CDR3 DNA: TGTGCCAGCAGCCCCGTTCACCAGGAAGGCTACACCTTC. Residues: CASSPVHQEGYTF.

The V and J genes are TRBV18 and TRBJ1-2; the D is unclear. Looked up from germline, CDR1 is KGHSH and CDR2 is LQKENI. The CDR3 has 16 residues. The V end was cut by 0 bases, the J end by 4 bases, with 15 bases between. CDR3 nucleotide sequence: TGTGCCAGCTCACCACCGGGAGCGGGCTCACGCTATGGCTACACCTTC. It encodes CASSPPGAGSRYGYTF.

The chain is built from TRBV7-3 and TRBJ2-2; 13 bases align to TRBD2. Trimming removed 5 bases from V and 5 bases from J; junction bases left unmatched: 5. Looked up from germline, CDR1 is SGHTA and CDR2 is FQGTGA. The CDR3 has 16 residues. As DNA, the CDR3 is TGTGCCAGCAGCAGACAGGGACTAGCGGGGACCGGGGAGCTGTTTTTT. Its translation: CASSRQGLAGTGELFF.

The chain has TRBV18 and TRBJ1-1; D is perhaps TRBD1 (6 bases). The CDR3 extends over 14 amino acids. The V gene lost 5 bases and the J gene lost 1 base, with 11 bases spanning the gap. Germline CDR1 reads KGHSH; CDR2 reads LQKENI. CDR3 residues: CASSERDTNTEAFF. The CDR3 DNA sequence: TGTGCCAGCTCAGAAAGGGACACGAACACTGAAGCTTTCTTT.

CDR3 nucleotide sequence: TGTGCCATCAGCGAGGGGACACTGGGATCCGGAGGCTACACCTTC. Its translation: CAISEGTLGSGGYTF. The chain joins TRBV10-3 to TRBJ1-2, with D possibly matching TRBD1 (6 bases). This CDR3 spans 15 amino acids. From germline, CDR1 is ENHRY and CDR2 SYGVKD. The germline V and J ends were trimmed by 6 bases and 8 bases, with 22 bases remaining between them.

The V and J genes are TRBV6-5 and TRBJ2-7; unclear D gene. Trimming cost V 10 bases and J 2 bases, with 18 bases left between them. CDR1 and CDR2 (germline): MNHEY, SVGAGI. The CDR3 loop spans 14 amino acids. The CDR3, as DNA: TGTGCCACCGCGGCGGTAACTCGTACCTACGAGCAGTACTTC. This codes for CATAAVTRTYEQYF.

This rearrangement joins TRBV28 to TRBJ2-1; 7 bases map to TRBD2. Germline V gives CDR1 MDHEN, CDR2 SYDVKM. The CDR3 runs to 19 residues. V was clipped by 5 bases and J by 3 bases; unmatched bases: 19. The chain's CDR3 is CASSVLSTSESTIYNEQFF. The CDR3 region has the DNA TGTGCCAGCAGTGTCCTATCAACTAGCGAGAGCACCATCTACAATGAGCAGTTCTTC. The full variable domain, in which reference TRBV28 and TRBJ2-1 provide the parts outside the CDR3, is DVKVTQSSRYLVKRTGEKVFLECVQDMDHENMFWYRQDPGLGLRLIYFSYDVKMKEKGDIPEGYSVSREKKERFSLILESASTNQTSMYLCASSVLSTSESTIYNEQFFGPGTRLTVL.

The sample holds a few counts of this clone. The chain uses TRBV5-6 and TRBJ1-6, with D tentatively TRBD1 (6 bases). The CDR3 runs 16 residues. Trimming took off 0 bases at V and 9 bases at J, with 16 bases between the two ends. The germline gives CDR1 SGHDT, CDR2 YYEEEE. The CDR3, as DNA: TGTGCCAGCAGCTTGGCCGGGGCGACAGGCGGTTCACCCCTCCACTTT. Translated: CASSLAGATGGSPLHF.

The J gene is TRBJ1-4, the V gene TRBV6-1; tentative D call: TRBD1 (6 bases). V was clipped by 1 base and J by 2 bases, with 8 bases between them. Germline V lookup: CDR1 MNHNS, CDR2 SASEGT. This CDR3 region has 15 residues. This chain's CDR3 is CASSEVGGTNEKLFF. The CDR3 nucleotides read TGTGCCAGCAGTGAAGTAGGGGGTACTAATGAAAAACTGTTTTTT.

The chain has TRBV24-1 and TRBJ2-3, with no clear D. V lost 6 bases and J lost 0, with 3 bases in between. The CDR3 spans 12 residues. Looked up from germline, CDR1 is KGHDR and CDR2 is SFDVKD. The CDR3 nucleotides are TGTGCCACCAGTCTGAGCACAGATACGCAGTATTTT. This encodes CATSLSTDTQYF.

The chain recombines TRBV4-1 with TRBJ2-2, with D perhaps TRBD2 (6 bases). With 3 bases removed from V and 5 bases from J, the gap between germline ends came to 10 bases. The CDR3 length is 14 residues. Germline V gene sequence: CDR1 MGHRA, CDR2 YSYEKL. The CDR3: CASSQGRWTGELFF. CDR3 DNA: TGCGCCAGCAGCCAGGGGAGGTGGACCGGGGAGCTGTTTTTT.

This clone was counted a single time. CDR3 coding DNA: TGTGCCAGTAGTATTTGGCGGGAGGGCTCCTACGAGCAGTACTTC. It codes for CASSIWREGSYEQYF. The chain recombines TRBV19 with TRBJ2-7; 9 bases match TRBD2. The CDR3 is 15 amino acids. After removal of 3 bases from V and 0 bases from J, the junction contained 3 bases not matched to a gene. Germline assignment: CDR1 LNHDA and CDR2 SQIVND (reference sequence).

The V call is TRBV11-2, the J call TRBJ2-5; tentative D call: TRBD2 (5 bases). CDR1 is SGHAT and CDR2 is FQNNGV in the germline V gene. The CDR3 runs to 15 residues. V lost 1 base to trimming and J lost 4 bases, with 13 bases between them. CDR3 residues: CASSLGLRGRETQYF. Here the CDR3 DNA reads TGTGCCAGCAGCTTAGGATTACGAGGGAGAGAGACCCAGTACTTC.

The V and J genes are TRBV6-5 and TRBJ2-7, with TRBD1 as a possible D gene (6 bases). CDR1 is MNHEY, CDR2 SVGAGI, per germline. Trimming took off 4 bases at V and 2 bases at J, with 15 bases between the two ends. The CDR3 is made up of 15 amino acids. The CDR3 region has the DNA TGTGCCAGCAGTTCGGAACAGGGAATGGCCTACGAGCAGTACTTC. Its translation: CASSSEQGMAYEQYF.

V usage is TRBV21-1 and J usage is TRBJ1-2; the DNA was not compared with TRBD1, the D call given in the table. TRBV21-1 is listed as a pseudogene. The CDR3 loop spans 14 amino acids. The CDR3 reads CASTKPQGSYGYTF. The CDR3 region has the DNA TGTGCCAGCACCAAGCCGCAGGGGAGCTATGGCTACACCTTC.